In this sample, the clone carrying this T cell receptor beta chain turned up many times. MiXCR, applied by TCRdb to the 5' RACE reads, yields one record per CDR3 protein. The data contain about 260,000 distinct CDR3 sequences, around 4.9% of them seen just once; the ten biggest clones take up under 3.5%. This record comes from a study of T cells after yellow fever vaccination. The CDR3 length is 14 residues. CDR1 DFQATT and CDR2 SNEGSKA come from the germline V gene (reference sequence). Trimming left V 2 bases short and J 7 bases short, with 15 bases between. This chain connects TRBV20-1 to TRBJ2-1; D is perhaps TRBD2 (6 bases). The TCR sequence derives from a man younger than 35 who received the YFV17D yellow fever vaccine. Source: CD4+ T cells sorted from PBMCs, taken on the day of the yellow fever booster vaccination. This CDR3 reads CSARRTTSMNEQFF. The CDR3 DNA follows: TGCAGTGCTAGACGAACCACTAGCATGAATGAGCAGTTCTTC.